Following are 8 T cell receptor beta chains from one sample sequenced in a study of tumor-infiltrating lymphocytes in localized non-small cell lung cancer. Using immunoSEQ multiplex PCR, the repertoire was profiled, and TCRdb retains in-frame clones only, with some absent. The data contain thousands of clones, approximately 71% of them singletons. Source material: lung tumor tissue. The receptor source for this set is a human donor with non-small cell lung cancer.

The chain employs TRBV7-2 and TRBJ2-7; 11 bases are a match to TRBD1. The germline V gene encodes CDR1 SGHTA and CDR2 FQGNSA. This CDR3 is built from 15 residues. Trimming at V came to 3 bases and at J to 3 bases, leaving 4 bases not matched to a gene. CDR3 bases: TGTGCCAGCAGCTTGGGACAGGGGGTTTACTACGAGCAGTACTTC. It translates to CASSLGQGVYYEQYF.

This clone was picked up a small number of times. The V and J genes are TRBV7-3 and TRBJ2-3, with D unresolved. This CDR3 has 13 residues. V dropped 5 bases and J dropped 0 bases, with 6 bases sitting between them. Germline CDR1 SGHTA, CDR2 FQGTGA. DNA of the CDR3: TGTGCCAGCAGCGAACATAGCACAGATACGCAGTATTTT. As protein: CASSEHSTDTQYF.

The chain joins TRBV7-8 to TRBJ2-7, with 8 positions matching TRBD1. CDR3 size: 15 residues. Unmatched junction bases numbered 9, after V lost 4 bases and J lost 4 bases. Germline CDR1 and CDR2: SGHVS and FQNEAQ. Here the CDR3 reads CASSSYSGTGYEQYF. CDR3 coding DNA: TGTGCCAGCAGCTCCTATTCCGGGACAGGATACGAGCAGTACTTC. Supplemented by reference TRBV7-8 and TRBJ2-7, the full variable domain reads GAGVSQSPRYKVAKRGQDVALRCDPISGHVSLFWYQQALGQGPEFLTYFQNEAQLDKSGLPSDRFFAERPEGSVSTLKIQRTQQEDSAVYLCASSSYSGTGYEQYFGPGTRLTVT.

The chain recombines TRBV5-1 with TRBJ2-6; D not certain. This CDR3 is built from 16 residues. The ends were cut back, 0 bases at V and 4 bases at J, with 11 bases in the middle. CDR1 is SGHRS and CDR2 is YFSETQ in the germline V gene. In nucleotides, the CDR3 is TGCGCCAGCAGCTTGGCCTTGGGTGCCGGGGCCAACGTCCTGACTTTC. Translation gives CASSLALGAGANVLTF.

This sequence joins TRBV7-9 and TRBJ1-3; D unclear. The germline gives CDR1 SEHNR, CDR2 FQNEAQ (reference sequence). The CDR3 runs 15 residues. With 1 base removed from V and 0 bases from J, the gap between germline ends came to 7 bases. Here the CDR3 reads CASSLVHASGNTIYF. In DNA, the CDR3 is TGTGCCAGCAGCTTAGTACACGCCTCTGGAAACACCATATATTTT.

The rearrangement uses TRBV7-2 and TRBJ1-5, with D hard to call. The V end was cut by 2 bases, the J end by 1 base, with 6 bases between. The CDR3 is 14 amino acids. Germline V gene lookup returns CDR1 SGHTA and CDR2 FQGNSA. The CDR3 sequence: CASSLQMSNQPQHF. In DNA form, the CDR3 reads TGTGCCAGCAGCTTACAGATGAGCAATCAGCCCCAGCATTTT.

The V call is TRBV6-6, the J call TRBJ1-3; 8 bases are a match to TRBD1. Germline loops: CDR1 MNHNY, CDR2 SVGAGI (reference sequence). This CDR3 has 16 residues. Germline trimming cut 5 bases from V and 0 bases from J; bases unmatched to any gene: 6. The CDR3 DNA is TGTGCCAGCAGTCGACAGGGGCCTGGCTCTGGAAACACCATATATTTT. Its translation is CASSRQGPGSGNTIYF.

The V call is TRBV19, the J call TRBJ2-7; maybe TRBD1 (6 bases). The CDR3 is made up of 13 amino acids. Germline CDR1 is LNHDA and CDR2 is SQIVND (reference sequence). Trimming took off 9 bases at V and 3 bases at J, with 15 bases between the two ends. CDR3 protein: CASMDSNLYEQYF. CDR3 DNA: TGTGCCAGCATGGACAGCAATCTCTACGAGCAGTACTTC.